This entry lists 16 T cell receptor beta chains sequenced from one sample in a study of blood T cells in healthy people across ages. It was with a sample-barcoded 5' primer and a J-beta primer mix that a second PCR of roughly 7 to 11 cycles was run. MiXCR, run by TCRdb on the 5' RACE reads, gives a single entry per CDR3 protein. Here the sample spans roughly 720,000 distinct CDR3 sequences, around half being singletons. Sample: blood. Source of these receptors: an older man in good health.

The chain combines TRBV21-1 with TRBJ2-7. TRBV21-1 is given as a pseudogene. This CDR3 spans 15 amino acids. The CDR3 nucleotides are TGTGCCAGCAGCAAAGCGGGAGGGGGCCCCTACGAGCAGTACTTC. It translates to CASSKAGGGPYEQYF.

The chain is built from TRBV20-1 and TRBJ2-5; TRBD1 aligns across 8 bases. The DNA end is more similar to TRBJ2-7, so the J call may be wrong. The V gene's germline CDR1 is DFQATT and CDR2 SNEGSKA (reference sequence). This CDR3 is 12 amino acids long. The CDR3 spells CSALDRVYEQYF. CDR3 in DNA: TGCAGTGCTTTGGACAGGGTCTACGAGCAGTACTTC.

The chain combines TRBV4-2 with TRBJ2-7; 7 bases map to TRBD1. The CDR3 loop spans 16 amino acids. Germline values: CDR1 LGHNA, CDR2 YNFKEQ. V was pared by 4 bases and J by 0 bases, with 9 bases of the junction left unmatched. The CDR3 DNA sequence: TGTGCCAGCAGCCGCGCACAGGGGACGAGCTCCTACGAGCAGTACTTC. Translated, it gives CASSRAQGTSSYEQYF.

This clonotype was detected only once. The chain couples TRBV2 to TRBJ1-4; 9 positions agree with TRBD1. J gave up 12 bases and V 7 bases, and 12 bases lay outside the gene matches. Germline V gene lookup returns CDR1 SNHLY and CDR2 FYNNEI. The CDR3 runs to 14 residues. CDR3 coding DNA: TGTGCCAGCAACCTGGACAGGGGATCTCTTGAACTGTTTTTT. This translates into CASNLDRGSLELFF.

The chain employs TRBV12-3 or TRBV12-4 and TRBJ2-5; D perhaps matches TRBD2 (6 bases). The J call may be mistaken, given a closer DNA end match to TRBJ2-7. This CDR3 region has 14 residues. CDR3 region: CASSQWTEGHEQYF. As DNA, the CDR3 is TGTGCCAGCAGCCAGTGGACGGAGGGACACGAGCAGTACTTC.

This clonotype was counted at least ten times. The chain couples TRBV20-1 to TRBJ2-7, with 13 bases aligning to TRBD2. The length of the CDR3 is 16 residues. CDR1 and CDR2 (germline): DFQATT, SNEGSKA (reference sequence). The junction had 14 bases not matched to a gene; V was cut back by 8 bases and J by 4 bases. The CDR3 DNA reads TGCAGTACAACTAGCGGGAGGGGTAGGCTAAGGTACGAGCAGTACTTC. It codes for CSTTSGRGRLRYEQYF.

The chain has TRBV29-1 and TRBJ1-2; TRBD1 matches at 9 bases. Losses at the gene ends were 3 bases for V and 4 bases for J; bases not matched to a gene: 9. This CDR3 is built from 15 residues. Germline CDR1 SQVTM, CDR2 ANQGSEA. Here the CDR3 reads CSVDRGGQGSYGYTF. DNA for the CDR3: TGCAGCGTTGATCGGGGGGGACAGGGCTCCTATGGCTACACCTTC.

Note on this clonotype: Since a much larger clone is just one base distant, this may be a read error. The genes are TRBV4-2 and TRBJ2-7; no clear D. CDR1 LGHNA and CDR2 YNFKEQ come from the germline V gene. V was shortened by 1 base and J by 6 bases, with 7 bases between the two germline ends. This CDR3 spans 12 amino acids. This chain's CDR3 is CASSQVGAEQYF. CDR3 nucleotides: TGTGCCAGCAGCCAAGTAGGAGCCGAGCAGTACTTC.

The rearrangement joins TRBV5-4 to TRBJ1-2; D unclear. Germline CDR1 reads SGHNT; CDR2 reads YYREEE (reference sequence). There are 14 residues in the CDR3. The ends were cut back, 0 bases at V and 2 bases at J, with 8 bases in the middle. CDR3 amino acids: CASSLEDVNYGYTF. CDR3 nucleotides: TGTGCCAGCAGCTTGGAGGATGTGAACTATGGCTACACCTTC.

This rearrangement joins TRBV28 to TRBJ2-5, with 8 bases lining up with TRBD1. This CDR3 has 14 amino acids. V lost 5 bases and J lost 5; bases outside the gene matches: 7. Germline V lookup: CDR1 MDHEN, CDR2 SYDVKM. The chain's CDR3 is CASSHRTGSETQYF. The CDR3 DNA sequence: TGTGCCAGCAGTCATCGGACAGGGTCGGAGACCCAGTACTTC.

The chain combines TRBV18 with TRBJ2-7, with 11 positions matching TRBD2. Trimming removed 6 bases from V and 4 bases from J; junction bases left unmatched: 8. CDR3 length: 15 residues. Germline CDR1 KGHSH, CDR2 LQKENI. The CDR3 coding sequence is TGTGCCAGCTCGATTACTAGCGGGAGTTTGTACGAGCAGTACTTC. Amino acids: CASSITSGSLYEQYF.

V and J are TRBV29-1 and TRBJ2-2; D is ambiguous. With 7 bases removed from V and 1 base from J, the gap between germline ends came to 13 bases. The CDR3 is 14 residues long. CDR1 is SQVTM and CDR2 is ANQGSEA in the germline V gene. The DNA of the CDR3 is TGCAGCGCTGGACGAGGAAGGAACACCGGGGAGCTGTTTTTT. It yields the protein CSAGRGRNTGELFF.

V usage is TRBV5-1 and J usage is TRBJ1-4, with D possibly TRBD1 on 5 matching bases. Trimming removed 2 bases from V and 5 bases from J, with 16 bases in between. Germline loops: CDR1 SGHRS, CDR2 YFSETQ. This CDR3 contains 16 residues. The CDR3 sequence: CASSLMPAGNNEKLFF. As DNA, the CDR3 is TGCGCCAGCAGCTTAATGCCGGCAGGGAACAATGAAAAACTGTTTTTT.

The chain employs TRBV20-1 and TRBJ2-3, with 8 nucleotides matching TRBD2. The V gene end was trimmed by 5 bases and the J gene end by 5 bases; junction bases not matched to a gene: 9. Looked up from germline, CDR1 is DFQATT and CDR2 is SNEGSKA (reference sequence). The CDR3 sequence is 14 residues long. CDR3 nucleotide sequence: TGCAGTGCTCGTGGGGCGGGGGGTGGAGATACGCAGTATTTT. As protein: CSARGAGGGDTQYF.

The chain joins TRBV20-1 to TRBJ2-5; TRBD1 is a possible D gene (6 bases). The J call may be mistaken, given a closer DNA end match to TRBJ2-7. Germline loops: CDR1 DFQATT, CDR2 SNEGSKA (reference sequence). The CDR3 contains 15 residues. In DNA form, the CDR3 reads TGCAGTGCTATCCCGGGTGGGGCAGGGGTCTACGAGCAGTACTTC. This codes for CSAIPGGAGVYEQYF.

The chain joins TRBV18 to TRBJ2-7; possibly TRBD1 or TRBD2 for D (5 bases each). The CDR3 consists of 16 residues. Trimming shortened V by 1 base and J by 2 bases, and 15 bases separated the two germline ends. The germline V gene has CDR1 KGHSH and CDR2 LQKENI. CDR3 amino acids: CASSPRLGTAAYEQYF. DNA for the CDR3: TGTGCCAGCTCACCACGGTTAGGGACGGCAGCCTACGAGCAGTACTTC.